This T cell receptor (beta chain) was identified during a study of T cell responses to AZD1222 COVID-19 vaccine. TCRdb keeps only in-frame clones here, not all; method: immunoSEQ multiplex PCR. This table holds approximately 180,000 clones, more than 75% found once. V gave up 6 bases and J gave up 2 bases, with 11 bases separating them. The CDR3 is 13 amino acids. Germline V gene data show CDR1 as SGHNT and CDR2 as YYREEE (reference sequence). The sample here was peripheral blood, taken 28 days after the second AZD1222 dose. The chain is built from TRBV5-4 and TRBJ1-2; D is perhaps TRBD1 (6 bases). The receptor was derived from an adult who received the AZD1222 COVID-19 vaccine. The CDR3 is CASNIQGNYGYTF. The DNA for the CDR3 is TGTGCCAGCAACATACAGGGCAACTATGGCTACACCTTC. The whole variable domain, filled in from reference TRBV5-4 and TRBJ1-2, reads ETGVTQSPTHLIKTRGQQVTLRCSSQSGHNTVSWYQQALGQGPQFIFQYYREEENGRGNFPPRFSGLQFPNYSSELNVNALELDDSALYLCASNIQGNYGYTFGSGTRLTVV.